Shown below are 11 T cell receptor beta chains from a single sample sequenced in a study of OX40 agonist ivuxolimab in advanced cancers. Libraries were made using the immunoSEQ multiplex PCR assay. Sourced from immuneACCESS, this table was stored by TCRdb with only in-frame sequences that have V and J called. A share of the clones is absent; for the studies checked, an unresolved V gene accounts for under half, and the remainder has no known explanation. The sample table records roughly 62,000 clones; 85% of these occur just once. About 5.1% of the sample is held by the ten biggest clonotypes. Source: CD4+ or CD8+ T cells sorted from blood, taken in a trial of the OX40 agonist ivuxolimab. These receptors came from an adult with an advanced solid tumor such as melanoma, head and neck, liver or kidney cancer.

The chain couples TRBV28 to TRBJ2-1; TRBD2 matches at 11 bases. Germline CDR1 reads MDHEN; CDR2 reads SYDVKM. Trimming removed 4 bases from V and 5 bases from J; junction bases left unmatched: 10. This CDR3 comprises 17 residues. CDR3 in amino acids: CASSSPRTSGLNNEQFF. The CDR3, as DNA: TGTGCCAGCAGTTCGCCCCGGACTAGCGGGCTAAACAATGAGCAGTTCTTC.

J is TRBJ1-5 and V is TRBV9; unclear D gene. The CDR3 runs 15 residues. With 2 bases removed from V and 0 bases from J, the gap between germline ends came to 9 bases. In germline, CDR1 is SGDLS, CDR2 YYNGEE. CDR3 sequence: CASSVGPDSNQPQHF. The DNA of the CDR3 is TGTGCCAGCAGCGTCGGCCCAGATAGCAATCAGCCCCAGCATTTT.

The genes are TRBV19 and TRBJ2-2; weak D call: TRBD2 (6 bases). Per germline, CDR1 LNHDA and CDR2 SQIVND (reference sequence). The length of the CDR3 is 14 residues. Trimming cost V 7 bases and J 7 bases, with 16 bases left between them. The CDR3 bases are TGTGCCAGTACCCTCCGGGACTCAGGCGGGGAGCTGTTTTTT. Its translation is CASTLRDSGGELFF. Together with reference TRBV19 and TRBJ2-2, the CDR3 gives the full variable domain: DGGITQSPKYLFRKEGQNVTLSCEQNLNHDAMYWYRQDPGQGLRLIYYSQIVNDFQKGDIAEGYSVSREKKESFPLTVTSAQKNPTAFYLCASTLRDSGGELFFGEGSRLTVL.

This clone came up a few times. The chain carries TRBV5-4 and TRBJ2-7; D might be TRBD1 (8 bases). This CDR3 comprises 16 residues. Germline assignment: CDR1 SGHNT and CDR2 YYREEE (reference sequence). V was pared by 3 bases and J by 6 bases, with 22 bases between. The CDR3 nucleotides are TGTGCCAGCAGCTGGACAGGGCAGGGAAGGGAGGGCGAGCAGTACTTC. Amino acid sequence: CASSWTGQGREGEQYF.

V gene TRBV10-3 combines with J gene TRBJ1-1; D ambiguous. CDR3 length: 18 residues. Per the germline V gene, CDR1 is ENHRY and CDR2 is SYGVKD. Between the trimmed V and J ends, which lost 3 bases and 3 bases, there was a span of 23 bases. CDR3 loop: CAISDSGLLAGSDTEAFF. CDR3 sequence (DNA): TGTGCCATCAGTGATTCAGGATTATTGGCCGGGTCGGACACTGAAGCTTTCTTT.

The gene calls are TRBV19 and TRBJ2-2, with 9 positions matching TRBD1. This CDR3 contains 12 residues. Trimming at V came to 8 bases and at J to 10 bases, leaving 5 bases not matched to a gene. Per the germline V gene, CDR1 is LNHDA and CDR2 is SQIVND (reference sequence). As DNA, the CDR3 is TGTGCCAGTGGGACAGGGATGGAGGAGCTGTTTTTT. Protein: CASGTGMEELFF.

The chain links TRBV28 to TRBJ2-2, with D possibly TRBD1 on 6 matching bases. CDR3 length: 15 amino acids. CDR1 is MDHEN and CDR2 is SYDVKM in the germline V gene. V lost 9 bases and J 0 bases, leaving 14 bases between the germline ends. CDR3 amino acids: CASTVGDTNTGELFF. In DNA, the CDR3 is TGTGCCAGTACCGTGGGGGACACGAACACCGGGGAGCTGTTTTTT.

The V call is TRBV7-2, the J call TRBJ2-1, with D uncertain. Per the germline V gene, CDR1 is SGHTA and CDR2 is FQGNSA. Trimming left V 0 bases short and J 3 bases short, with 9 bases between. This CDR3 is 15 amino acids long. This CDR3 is CASSLALGFYNEQFF. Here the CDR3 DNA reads TGTGCCAGCAGCTTAGCGCTCGGGTTCTACAATGAGCAGTTCTTC.

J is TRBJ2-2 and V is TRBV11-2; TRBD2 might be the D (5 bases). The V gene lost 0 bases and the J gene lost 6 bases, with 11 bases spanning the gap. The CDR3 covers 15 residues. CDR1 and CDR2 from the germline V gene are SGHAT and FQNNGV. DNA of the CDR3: TGTGCCAGCAGCTTAGATCTAGCTTGGTCCGGGGAGCTGTTTTTT. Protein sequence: CASSLDLAWSGELFF.

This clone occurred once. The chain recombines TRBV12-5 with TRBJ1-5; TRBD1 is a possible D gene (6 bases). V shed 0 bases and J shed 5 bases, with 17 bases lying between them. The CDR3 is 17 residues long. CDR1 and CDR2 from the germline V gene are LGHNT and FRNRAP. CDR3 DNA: TGTGCTAGTGGTTTGGTACTTGGGGGCTTAGTCGATCAGCCCCAGCATTTT. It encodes CASGLVLGGLVDQPQHF.

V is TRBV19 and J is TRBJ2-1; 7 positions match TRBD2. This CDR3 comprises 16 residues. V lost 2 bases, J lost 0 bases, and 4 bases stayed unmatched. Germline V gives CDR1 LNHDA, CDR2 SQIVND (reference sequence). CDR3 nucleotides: TGTGCCAGTAGTATACAGGGACTACTCTCCTACAATGAGCAGTTCTTC. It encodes CASSIQGLLSYNEQFF.